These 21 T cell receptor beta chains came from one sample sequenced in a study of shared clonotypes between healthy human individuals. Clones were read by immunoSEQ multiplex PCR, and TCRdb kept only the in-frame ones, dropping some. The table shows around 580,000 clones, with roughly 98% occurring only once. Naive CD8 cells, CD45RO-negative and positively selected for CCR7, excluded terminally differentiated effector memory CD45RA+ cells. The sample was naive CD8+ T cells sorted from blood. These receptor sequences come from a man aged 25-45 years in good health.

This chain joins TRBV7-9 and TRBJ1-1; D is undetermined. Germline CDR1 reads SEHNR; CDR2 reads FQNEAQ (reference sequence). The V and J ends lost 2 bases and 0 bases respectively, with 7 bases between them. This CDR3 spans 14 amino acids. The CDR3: CASSLSEMNTEAFF. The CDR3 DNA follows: TGTGCCAGCAGCTTATCTGAGATGAACACTGAAGCTTTCTTT. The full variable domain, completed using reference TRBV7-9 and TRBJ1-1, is DTGVSQNPRHKITKRGQNVTFRCDPISEHNRLYWYRQTLGQGPEFLTYFQNEAQLEKSRLLSDRFSAERPKGSFSTLEIQRTEQGDSAMYLCASSLSEMNTEAFFGQGTRLTVV.

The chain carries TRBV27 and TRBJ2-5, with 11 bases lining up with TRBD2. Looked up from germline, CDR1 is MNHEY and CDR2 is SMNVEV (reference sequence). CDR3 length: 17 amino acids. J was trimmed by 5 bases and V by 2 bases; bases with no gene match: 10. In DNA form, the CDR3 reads TGTGCCAGCAGTTTACGTCTAGCGGGAGGTCCGGGGGAGACCCAGTACTTC. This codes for CASSLRLAGGPGETQYF.

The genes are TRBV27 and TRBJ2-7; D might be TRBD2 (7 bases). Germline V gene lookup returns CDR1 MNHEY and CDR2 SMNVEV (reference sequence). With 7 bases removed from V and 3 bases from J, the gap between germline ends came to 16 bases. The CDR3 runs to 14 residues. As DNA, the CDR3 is TGTGCCAGCAACCTGGGGGGGCCGAACTACGAGCAGTACTTC. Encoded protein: CASNLGGPNYEQYF.

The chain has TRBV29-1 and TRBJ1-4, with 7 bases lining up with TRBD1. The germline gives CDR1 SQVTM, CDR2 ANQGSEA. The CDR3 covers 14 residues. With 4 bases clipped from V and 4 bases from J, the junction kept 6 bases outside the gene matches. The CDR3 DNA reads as TGCAGCGTTGGCGACAGGGTTGGTAATGAAAAACTGTTTTTT. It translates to CSVGDRVGNEKLFF.

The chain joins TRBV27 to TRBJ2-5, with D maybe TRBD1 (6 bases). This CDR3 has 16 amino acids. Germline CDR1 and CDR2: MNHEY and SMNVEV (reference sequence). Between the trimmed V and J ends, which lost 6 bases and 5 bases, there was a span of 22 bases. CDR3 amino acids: CASRTYAQGLAETQYF. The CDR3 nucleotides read TGTGCCAGCAGAACCTACGCGCAGGGGTTGGCGGAGACCCAGTACTTC.

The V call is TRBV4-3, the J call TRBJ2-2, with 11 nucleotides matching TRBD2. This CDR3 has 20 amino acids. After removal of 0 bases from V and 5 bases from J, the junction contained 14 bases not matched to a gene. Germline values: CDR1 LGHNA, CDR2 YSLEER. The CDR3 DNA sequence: TGCGCCAGCAGCCAAGATTGGGTAGCGGGAGGGATAAGGGGAACCGGGGAGCTGTTTTTT. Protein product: CASSQDWVAGGIRGTGELFF.

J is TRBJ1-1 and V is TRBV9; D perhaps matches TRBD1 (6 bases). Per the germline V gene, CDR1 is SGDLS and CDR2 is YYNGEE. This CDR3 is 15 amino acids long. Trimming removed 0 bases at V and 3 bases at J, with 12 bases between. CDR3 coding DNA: TGTGCCAGCAGCGTAGCGGCAGGGGTGGACACTGAAGCTTTCTTT. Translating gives CASSVAAGVDTEAFF. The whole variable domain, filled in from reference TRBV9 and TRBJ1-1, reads DSGVTQTPKHLITATGQRVTLRCSPRSGDLSVYWYQQSLDQGLQFLIQYYNGEERAKGNILERFSAQQFPDLHSELNLSSLELGDSALYFCASSVAAGVDTEAFFGQGTRLTVV.

CDR3 in amino acids: CAISLQGISGELFF. CDR3 in DNA: TGTGCCATCAGTCTACAGGGAATTTCCGGGGAGCTGTTTTTT. The chain carries TRBV10-3 and TRBJ2-2, with D perhaps matching TRBD1 (6 bases). The CDR3 is 14 residues long. With 5 bases removed from V and 6 bases from J, the gap between germline ends came to 13 bases. Germline CDR1 and CDR2: ENHRY and SYGVKD.

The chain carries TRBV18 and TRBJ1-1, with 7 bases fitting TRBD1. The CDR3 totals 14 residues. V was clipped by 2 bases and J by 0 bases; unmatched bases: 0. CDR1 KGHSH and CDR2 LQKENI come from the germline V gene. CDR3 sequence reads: CASSPDRVNTEAFF. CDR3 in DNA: TGTGCCAGCTCACCAGACAGGGTGAACACTGAAGCTTTCTTT.

The CDR3 region is CASSEFVRGSADTQYF. Written as DNA, the CDR3 is TGTGCCAGCAGTGAATTCGTACGCGGGAGTGCAGATACGCAGTATTTT. The chain links TRBV2 to TRBJ2-3; 7 nucleotides agree with TRBD2. The CDR3 consists of 16 residues. V lost 2 bases and J lost 4; bases outside the gene matches: 9. Germline loops: CDR1 SNHLY, CDR2 FYNNEI.

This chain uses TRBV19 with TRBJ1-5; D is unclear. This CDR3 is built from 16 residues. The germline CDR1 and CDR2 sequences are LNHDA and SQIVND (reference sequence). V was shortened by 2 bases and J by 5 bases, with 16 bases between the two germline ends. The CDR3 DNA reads TGTGCCAGTAGTATAAGCGGTTTAAGGGAGTATCAGCCCCAGCATTTT. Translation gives CASSISGLREYQPQHF.

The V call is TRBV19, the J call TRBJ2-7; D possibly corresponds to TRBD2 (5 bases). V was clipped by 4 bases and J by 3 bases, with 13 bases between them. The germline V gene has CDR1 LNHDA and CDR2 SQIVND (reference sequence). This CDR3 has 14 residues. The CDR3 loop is CASSNREGVYEQYF. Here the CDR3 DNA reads TGTGCCAGTAGTAACCGGGAAGGAGTCTACGAGCAGTACTTC.

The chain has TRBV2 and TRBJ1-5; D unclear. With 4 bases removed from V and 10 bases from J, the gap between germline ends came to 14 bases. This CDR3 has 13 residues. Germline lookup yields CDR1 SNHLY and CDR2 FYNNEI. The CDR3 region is CASSGSGRGPQHF. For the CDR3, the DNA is TGTGCCAGCAGTGGGTCAGGTCGAGGCCCCCAGCATTTT.

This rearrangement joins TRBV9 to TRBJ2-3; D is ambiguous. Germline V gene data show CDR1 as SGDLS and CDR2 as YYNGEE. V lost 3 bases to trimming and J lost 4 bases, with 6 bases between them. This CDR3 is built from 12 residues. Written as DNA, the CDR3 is TGTGCCAGCAGCGCCGTTGCAGATACGCAGTATTTT. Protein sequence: CASSAVADTQYF.

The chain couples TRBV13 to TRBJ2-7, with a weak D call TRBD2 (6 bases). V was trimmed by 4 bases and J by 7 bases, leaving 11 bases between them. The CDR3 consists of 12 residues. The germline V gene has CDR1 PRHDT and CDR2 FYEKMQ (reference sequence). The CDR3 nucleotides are TGTGCCAGCAGCTCCGGAGGGACTGAGCAGTACTTC. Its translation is CASSSGGTEQYF.

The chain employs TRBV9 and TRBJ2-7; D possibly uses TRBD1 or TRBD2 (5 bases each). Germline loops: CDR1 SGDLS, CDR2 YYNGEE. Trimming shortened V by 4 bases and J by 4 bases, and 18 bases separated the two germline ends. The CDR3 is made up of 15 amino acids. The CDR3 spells CASSSSWGRGYEQYF. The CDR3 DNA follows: TGTGCCAGCAGCTCCTCCTGGGGACGAGGATACGAGCAGTACTTC.

CDR3 residues: CASSSLGSTNEKLFF. The CDR3 nucleotides read TGTGCCAGCAGCTCTTTGGGGTCAACTAATGAAAAACTGTTTTTT. V is TRBV5-4 and J is TRBJ1-4; D is uncertain. In germline, CDR1 is SGHNT, CDR2 YYREEE (reference sequence). The CDR3 length is 15 residues. V was clipped by 3 bases and J by 0 bases, with 9 bases between them.

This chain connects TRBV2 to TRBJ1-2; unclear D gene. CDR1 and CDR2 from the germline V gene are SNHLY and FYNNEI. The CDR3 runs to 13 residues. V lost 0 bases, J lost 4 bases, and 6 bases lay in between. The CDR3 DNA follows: TGTGCCAGCAGTGAAGCTCATTCCTATGGCTACACCTTC. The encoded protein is CASSEAHSYGYTF.

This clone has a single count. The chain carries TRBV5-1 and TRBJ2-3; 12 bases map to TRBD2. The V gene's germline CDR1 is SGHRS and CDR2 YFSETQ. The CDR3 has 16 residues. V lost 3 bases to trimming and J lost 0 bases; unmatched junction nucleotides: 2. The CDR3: CASSSGLAGSTDTQYF. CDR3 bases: TGCGCCAGCAGCTCCGGACTAGCGGGAAGCACAGATACGCAGTATTTT.

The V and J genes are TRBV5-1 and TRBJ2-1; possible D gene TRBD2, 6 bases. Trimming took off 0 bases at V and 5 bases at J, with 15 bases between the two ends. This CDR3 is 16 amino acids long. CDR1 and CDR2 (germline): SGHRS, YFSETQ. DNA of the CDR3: TGCGCCAGCAGCTTGGCCGTCGGGACTCTCGACAATGAGCAGTTCTTC. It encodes CASSLAVGTLDNEQFF.

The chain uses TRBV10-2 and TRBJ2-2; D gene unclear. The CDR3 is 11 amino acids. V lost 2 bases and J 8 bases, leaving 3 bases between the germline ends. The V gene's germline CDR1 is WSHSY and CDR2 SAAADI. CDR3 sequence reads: CASSEGGELFF. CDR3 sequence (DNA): TGCGCCAGCAGTGAGGGAGGGGAGCTGTTTTTT.